This T cell receptor beta chain was sequenced for a study of T-cell memory formation after mild COVID-19 (dated by TCRdb to 2020 to 2023). In terms of the full investigation: TCR sequence clusters from the two donors were found to be largely donor specific. In a couple of donors, T-cell clones that expanded and contracted after mild COVID-19 were tracked by sequencing TCRalpha and TCRbeta repertoires over time. Two young, previously healthy adult volunteers made up the cohort, one male and one female.

This clonotype occurred once. No antigen is known for it. The sample holds no much larger clone one base away, and base qualities are not on file. Support from one read is weak. From V the trimming removes 2 bases and from J it removes 5 bases, while the gene matches leave 2 bases of the junction unaccounted for. CDR1 SGHTA and CDR2 FQGTGA were looked up in the germline V gene. Its CDR3 holds 14 amino acids, cysteine through phenylalanine. Solely the CDR3 DNA is kept, with 42 bases framed from the first base. Points the paper makes about the study in general: Whether the second-wave clones peaking on day 37 were SARS-CoV-2 specific was not confirmed. Some responding clones were detected in pre-infection memory, suggesting pre-existing cross-reactive memory T cells joined the SARS-CoV-2 response. Contracting CD4+ clones turned up mainly in the CM and EM memory subsets, whereas EMRA was where CD8+ clones were enriched. Only two mild cases were covered in the study, and larger cohorts including severe cases with pre-infection samples were considered necessary. Clones contracting from day 15 to 85 had balanced CD4/CD8 phenotypes, while a second wave expanding from day 15 to 37 was biased towards CD4+.

Ficoll-Paque density gradient centrifugation was the method used to isolate PBMCs. The sequencer listed for this sample is Illumina NovaSeq 6000. Using 5'RACE with constant-segment primers, TCRalpha and TCRbeta cDNA libraries were constructed, with sample barcodes and unique molecular identifiers added in the process. RNA was extracted from every sample with Trizol reagent. Amplification of the libraries took two PCR steps, and the second step added a second sample barcode plus Illumina TruSeq adapters. The libraries were sequenced on an Illumina NovaSeq using 2 x 150 bp paired-end reads. In the authors' own workflow: Reads were demultiplexed and collapsed into UMI-guided consensus sequences with migec v1.2.7. With mixcr v2.1.11, UMI consensuses were aligned to TRA and TRB V and J templates and assembled into clonotypes. A clonotype was counted as expanded or contracted only when both edgeR and NoisET called the clonotype significant, with the noise models trained on biological replicates. For edgeR calls, the thresholds were a false discovery rate-adjusted p below 0.01 and a log2 fold-change of 1. As an exploratory analysis of dynamics, max-normalized trajectories of the 1000 most abundant clonotypes were examined with PCA combined with hierarchical clustering. Separately sequenced CD4+ and CD8+ repertoires were used to assign a CD4 or CD8 phenotype to each responding clone. TCRdb trimmed public reads at Q25 via fastp, called clones via MiXCR and kept in-frame beta chains. CDR3 protein duplicates are merged, each entry listing the most common genes and DNA. These V and J calls originate from TCRdb's pipeline instead of the authors' own analysis. The sample data list some 310,000 distinct CDR3 sequences, and 20% to 25% of these were observed just once. The ten most abundant clones make up over 20% of the sample.

The TCR sequence derives from a man younger than 35 who had mild COVID-19 (a few samples of this study predate the infection). The sample titles of this study are shuffled in the database, so cell type and time point are left out; the donor was told from shared clones. The material sequenced was PBMCs or a T cell subset sorted from them (not recorded which). The chain uses TRBV7-3 and TRBJ1-1; 10 central nucleotides agree with TRBD1. For the CDR3, the sequence is CASSLGTGETEAFF. Here is the DNA: TGTGCCAGCAGCTTAGGGACAGGGGAAACTGAAGCTTTCTTT. The CDR3, completed at both ends by the reference TRBV7-3 and TRBJ1-1 genes, gives the full variable domain GAGVSQTPSNKVTEKGKYVELRCDPISGHTALYWYRQSLGQGPEFLIYFQGTGAADDSGLPNDRFFAVRPEGSVSTLKIQRTERGDSAVYLCASSLGTGETEAFFGQGTRLTVV.